The next 27 T cell receptor beta chains were all read from a single sample in a study of blood T cell repertoires in COVID-19. Measured with immunoSEQ multiplex PCR; TCRdb has only the in-frame clones, and not every one. The table records 250,000 to 350,000 clones, roughly nine tenths of them present only once. Sequenced: PBMCs or T cells enriched from blood (not recorded which). These receptors all stem from a woman in her fifties or sixties who had recovered from COVID-19.

The chain combines TRBV9 with TRBJ2-1, with 8 bases that match TRBD2. CDR3 length: 15 residues. In germline, CDR1 is SGDLS, CDR2 YYNGEE. J lost 2 bases, V lost 5 bases, and 6 bases had no gene match. CDR3 sequence reads: CASRPAGATYNEQFF. CDR3 DNA sequence: TGTGCCAGCAGACCAGCGGGAGCTACCTACAATGAGCAGTTCTTC.

The gene calls are TRBV9 and TRBJ2-5; 9 bases fit TRBD2. Germline CDR1 reads SGDLS; CDR2 reads YYNGEE. The CDR3 spans 19 residues. V shed 0 bases, J shed 2 bases, and the junction held 14 bases outside the gene matches. CDR3 in DNA: TGTGCCAGCAGCGTAGTGAGGCGGGAGGGTCGTCGAGATCAAGAGACCCAGTACTTC. Residues: CASSVVRREGRRDQETQYF.

This chain joins TRBV27 and TRBJ1-2; 11 bases map to TRBD1. The CDR3 is 15 amino acids. The germline V gene encodes CDR1 MNHEY and CDR2 SMNVEV (reference sequence). The V segment lost 6 bases and the J segment 5 bases; nucleotides outside the gene matches: 8. CDR3 amino acids: CASRGTGGRGYGYTF. CDR3 DNA: TGTGCCAGCAGAGGGACAGGGGGTAGGGGGTATGGCTACACCTTC.

The chain joins TRBV6-5 to TRBJ2-2; D possibly corresponds to TRBD1 (6 bases). CDR1 and CDR2 (germline): MNHEY, SVGAGI. V shed 2 bases and J shed 2 bases, with 9 bases lying between them. CDR3 length: 15 residues. CDR3 coding DNA: TGTGCCAGCAGTTACCCGACAGGAAACACCGGGGAGCTGTTTTTT. Its translation is CASSYPTGNTGELFF.

This clone was detected only a few times. The chain joins TRBV29-1 to TRBJ1-1; a weak D match, TRBD1 (6 bases). This CDR3 is built from 12 residues. V was shortened by 3 bases and J by 5 bases, with 10 bases between the two germline ends. Germline CDR1 reads SQVTM; CDR2 reads ANQGSEA. The CDR3 sequence is CSVDRTGTEAFF. The CDR3 nucleotides read TGCAGCGTTGATCGTACAGGGACTGAAGCTTTCTTT.

This sequence joins TRBV5-5 and TRBJ1-5; D not resolved. The CDR3 contains 12 residues. V was trimmed by 3 bases and J by 4 bases, leaving 5 bases between them. The germline V gene encodes CDR1 SGHKS and CDR2 YYEKEE (reference sequence). The chain's CDR3 is CASSSPNQPQHF. The CDR3 DNA is TGTGCCAGCAGCTCCCCTAATCAGCCCCAGCATTTT.

The chain is built from TRBV2 and TRBJ2-7; D is undetermined. V lost 4 bases, J lost 2 bases, and 3 bases lay in between. This CDR3 contains 11 residues. In germline, CDR1 is SNHLY, CDR2 FYNNEI. CDR3 residues: CASSAAYEQYF. Written as DNA, the CDR3 is TGTGCCAGCAGTGCGGCCTACGAGCAGTACTTC.

The rearrangement uses TRBV28 and TRBJ2-2; tentative D call: TRBD2 (6 bases). The CDR3 is 11 residues long. Trimming removed 10 bases from V and 9 bases from J, with 12 bases in between. The germline V gene encodes CDR1 MDHEN and CDR2 SYDVKM. The CDR3 bases are TGTGCCACCGGAGGGACCAGGGAGCTGTTTTTT. Translation: CATGGTRELFF.

V usage is TRBV4-2 and J usage is TRBJ1-3, with 7 bases fitting TRBD1. This CDR3 region has 14 residues. Per the germline V gene, CDR1 is LGHNA and CDR2 is YNFKEQ. The ends lost 3 bases at V and 1 base at J; junction bases unmatched: 0. The CDR3 loop is CASSQTGSGNTIYF. CDR3 nucleotides: TGTGCCAGCAGCCAGACAGGGTCTGGAAACACCATATATTTT.

The rearrangement joins TRBV27 to TRBJ2-1, with D possibly being TRBD2 (5 bases). The length of the CDR3 is 16 residues. Germline-derived CDR1 and CDR2 are MNHEY and SMNVEV (reference sequence). V was pared by 6 bases and J by 6 bases, with 21 bases between. CDR3 coding DNA: TGTGCCAGCAGCCAGAGTGGCCCCACGGGAATCAATGAGCAGTTCTTC. It codes for CASSQSGPTGINEQFF.

The chain links TRBV28 to TRBJ1-3; D perhaps matches TRBD1 (6 bases). V was clipped by 6 bases and J by 0 bases, with 12 bases between them. Germline loops: CDR1 MDHEN, CDR2 SYDVKM. The CDR3 is made up of 15 amino acids. In DNA, the CDR3 is TGTGCCAGCAGACGGGACACCTCCTCTGGAAACACCATATATTTT. Protein: CASRRDTSSGNTIYF.

The gene calls are TRBV28 and TRBJ1-5; the D gene is possibly TRBD1 (6 bases). CDR1 and CDR2 from the germline V gene are MDHEN and SYDVKM. This CDR3 comprises 14 residues. The V end lost 6 bases, the J end lost 4 bases, and 13 bases lay between the germline ends. CDR3 coding DNA: TGTGCCAGCAGCTTCGGACAGATGAATCAGCCCCAGCATTTT. Translating it yields CASSFGQMNQPQHF.

The chain carries TRBV5-1 and TRBJ2-1; 11 bases match TRBD2. The CDR3 is made up of 15 amino acids. V lost 4 bases, J lost 2 bases, and 2 bases stayed unmatched. Germline CDR1 and CDR2: SGHRS and YFSETQ. The CDR3 coding sequence is TGCGCCAGCAGCGTACTAGCGGGGGCCTACAATGAGCAGTTCTTC. Its translation is CASSVLAGAYNEQFF.

The CDR3 protein is CASSSRDRRSYGYTF. In DNA form, the CDR3 reads TGTGCCAGCAGCTCCCGTGACAGGAGATCCTATGGCTACACCTTC. This sequence joins TRBV5-8 and TRBJ1-2; weak D call: TRBD1 (6 bases). Germline CDR1 SGHTS, CDR2 YDEGEE. The CDR3 has 15 amino acids. The V end lost 3 bases, the J end lost 4 bases, and 16 bases lay between the germline ends.

J is TRBJ2-1 and V is TRBV2; 9 bases are a match to TRBD2. CDR3 size: 15 residues. Germline V gene data show CDR1 as SNHLY and CDR2 as FYNNEI. Trimming cost V 3 bases and J 5 bases; bases outside gene matches: 5. This CDR3 is CASSDSGRIHNEQFF. CDR3 in DNA: TGTGCCAGCAGTGACAGCGGGAGGATCCACAATGAGCAGTTCTTC.

The genes are TRBV24-1 and TRBJ1-5; TRBD1 aligns across 7 bases. CDR1 KGHDR and CDR2 SFDVKD come from the germline V gene. J gave up 3 bases and V 4 bases, and 5 bases lay outside the gene matches. The CDR3 loop spans 15 amino acids. This chain's CDR3 is CATSDSGQYNQPQHF. In nucleotides, the CDR3 is TGTGCCACCAGTGACTCGGGACAGTACAATCAGCCCCAGCATTTT.

The rearrangement uses TRBV6-1 and TRBJ1-5; D is unclear. Trimming left V 2 bases short and J 4 bases short, with 6 bases between. The CDR3 length is 13 residues. Germline CDR1 reads MNHNS; CDR2 reads SASEGT. The CDR3 nucleotides are TGTGCCAGCAGTGAAATAGTAAATCAGCCCCAGCATTTT. Its translation is CASSEIVNQPQHF.

V and J are TRBV2 and TRBJ2-5; 8 positions agree with TRBD2. The J segment lost 5 bases and the V segment lost 4 bases, leaving 9 bases of the junction unmatched. This CDR3 contains 15 residues. Germline CDR1 and CDR2: SNHLY and FYNNEI. CDR3 sequence reads: CASSGSGSLGETQYF. DNA for the CDR3: TGTGCCAGCAGTGGAAGCGGGAGCCTCGGGGAGACCCAGTACTTC.

The chain employs TRBV5-1 and TRBJ2-7, with D possibly TRBD1 on 5 matching bases. Trimming cost V 3 bases and J 2 bases, with 12 bases left between them. CDR1 and CDR2 from the germline V gene are SGHRS and YFSETQ. The CDR3 spans 14 residues. CDR3 DNA: TGCGCCAGCAGCTCTAGACAGCTCCCCTACGAGCAGTACTTC. It encodes CASSSRQLPYEQYF.

The chain combines TRBV3-1 (or the pseudogene TRBV3-2) with TRBJ1-4; perhaps TRBD1 as D (6 bases). CDR3 size: 13 residues. Trimming cost V 1 base and J 10 bases, with 10 bases left between them. CDR1 is LGHDT, CDR2 YNNKEL, per germline (reference sequence). The CDR3 region has the DNA TGTGCCAGCAGCCAAGGACAGGTGGGAAAACTGTTTTTT. Protein product: CASSQGQVGKLFF.

This chain links TRBV28 with TRBJ1-2; D gene ambiguous. Trimming took off 6 bases at V and 7 bases at J, with 15 bases between the two ends. The germline V gene encodes CDR1 MDHEN and CDR2 SYDVKM. CDR3 size: 13 residues. CDR3 nucleotides: TGTGCCAGCAGCCCATGGCCTAGCAGTGGCTACACCTTC. Protein: CASSPWPSSGYTF.

The rearrangement links TRBV24-1 to TRBJ1-1; 8 bases agree with TRBD1. V lost 4 bases, J lost 8 bases, and 8 bases stayed unmatched. Germline V gives CDR1 KGHDR, CDR2 SFDVKD. The CDR3 totals 14 residues. The CDR3 region has the DNA TGTGCCACCAGTGACGGAGGGACAGGAGGAGAAGCTTTCTTT. Translating gives CATSDGGTGGEAFF.

The chain is built from TRBV28 and TRBJ1-2; 10 bases map to TRBD1. Germline V lookup: CDR1 MDHEN, CDR2 SYDVKM. Trimming removed 4 bases from V and 7 bases from J; junction bases left unmatched: 12. The CDR3 length is 16 residues. Here the CDR3 DNA reads TGTGCCAGCAGTTCTTTCCGACAGGGGGCCGTTGCTGGCTACACCTTC. Translated, it gives CASSSFRQGAVAGYTF.

The rearrangement links TRBV5-1 to TRBJ1-2; D remains unclear. This CDR3 has 12 residues. Germline CDR1 reads SGHRS; CDR2 reads YFSETQ. The V end lost 2 bases, the J end lost 8 bases, and 10 bases lay between the germline ends. Written as DNA, the CDR3 is TGCGCCAGCAGCTTTTCCGGGATCGGCTACACCTTC. Its translation is CASSFSGIGYTF. Looking up the rest from reference TRBV5-1 and TRBJ1-2 gives the full variable domain: KAGVTQTPRYLIKTRGQQVTLSCSPISGHRSVSWYQQTPGQGLQFLFEYFSETQRNKGNFPGRFSGRQFSNSRSEMNVSTLELGDSALYLCASSFSGIGYTFGSGTRLTVV.

V is TRBV27 and J is TRBJ1-1, with TRBD1 identical over 9 bases. CDR1 is MNHEY and CDR2 is SMNVEV in the germline V gene (reference sequence). V lost 5 bases, J lost 1 base, and 5 bases stayed unmatched. The CDR3 totals 15 residues. The CDR3 here is CASSRADRGNTEAFF. The CDR3 bases are TGTGCCAGCAGTCGGGCGGACAGGGGGAACACTGAAGCTTTCTTT.

The chain has TRBV28 and TRBJ2-1; 13 bases line up with TRBD2. CDR1 is MDHEN, CDR2 SYDVKM, per germline. The CDR3 spans 17 residues. V lost 4 bases, J lost 6 bases, and 9 bases stayed unmatched. The CDR3: CASSSPRTSGRANEQFF. In DNA form, the CDR3 reads TGTGCCAGCAGTTCTCCCCGGACTAGCGGGAGAGCCAATGAGCAGTTCTTC.

This rearrangement joins TRBV12-3 or TRBV12-4 to TRBJ2-5; D not certain. Deletions cut 2 bases from V and 4 bases from J, with 5 bases between. This CDR3 region has 12 residues. The CDR3 sequence is CASSLNRETQYF. The CDR3 nucleotides read TGTGCCAGCAGTTTAAACAGAGAGACCCAGTACTTC.